The next 18 T cell receptor beta chains were all read from a single sample in a study of T-cell memory formation after mild COVID-19. Each CDR3 protein gets one entry after TCRdb re-called the 5' RACE reads with MiXCR. Found here are tens of thousands of distinct CDR3 sequences, 16% of them singletons; the top ten hold 31%. The sample was PBMCs or a T cell subset sorted from them (not recorded which). The receptors come from an adult woman who had mild COVID-19 (a few samples of this study predate the infection). Cell type and time point are not known.

This chain connects TRBV5-5 to TRBJ2-1; D possibly uses TRBD1 or TRBD2 (5 bases each). The CDR3 length is 15 residues. V was shortened by 5 bases and J by 2 bases, with 14 bases between the two germline ends. CDR1 is SGHKS and CDR2 is YYEKEE in the germline V gene (reference sequence). CDR3 coding DNA: TGTGCCAGCAGACGGGGACCGGAGACCTACAATGAGCAGTTCTTC. As protein: CASRRGPETYNEQFF.

The rearrangement uses TRBV7-6 and TRBJ2-1; 9 nucleotides agree with TRBD2. This CDR3 spans 15 amino acids. CDR1 SGHVS and CDR2 FNYEAQ come from the germline V gene. J gave up 10 bases and V 4 bases, and 11 bases lay outside the gene matches. This CDR3 reads CASSSFRTSVREQFF. In nucleotides, the CDR3 is TGTGCCAGCAGCTCGTTCAGGACTAGCGTTAGAGAGCAGTTCTTC.

The chain is built from TRBV20-1 and TRBJ2-1, with D perhaps assigned TRBD1 or TRBD2 (5 bases each). The V end was cut by 0 bases, the J end by 3 bases, with 15 bases between. CDR1 and CDR2 (germline): DFQATT, SNEGSKA (reference sequence). This CDR3 has 16 amino acids. This CDR3 reads CSARDPRDAVYNEQFF. CDR3 sequence (DNA): TGCAGTGCTAGAGACCCCCGGGACGCGGTCTACAATGAGCAGTTCTTC.

Many counts were recorded for this clonotype. This chain uses TRBV6-5 with TRBJ2-7; 11 bases match TRBD2. The CDR3 runs to 16 residues. The V gene end was trimmed by 0 bases and the J gene end by 3 bases; junction bases not matched to a gene: 4. Germline CDR1 reads MNHEY; CDR2 reads SVGAGI. The CDR3 sequence: CASSYSTSGNDYEQYF. The CDR3, as DNA: TGTGCCAGCAGTTACTCGACTAGCGGGAATGACTACGAGCAGTACTTC.

This clonotype appeared a few times. V usage is TRBV4-2 and J usage is TRBJ2-1; 13 nucleotides match TRBD2. With 0 bases clipped from V and 2 bases from J, the junction kept 1 base outside the gene matches. Germline values: CDR1 LGHNA, CDR2 YNFKEQ. The CDR3 is made up of 17 amino acids. Here the CDR3 reads CASSQEGLAGPYNEQFF. The DNA of the CDR3 is TGTGCCAGCAGCCAAGAGGGACTAGCGGGACCCTACAATGAGCAGTTCTTC.

The chain has TRBV7-8 and TRBJ2-7; D gene ambiguous. The germline V gene has CDR1 SGHVS and CDR2 FQNEAQ. V was shortened by 0 bases and J by 0 bases, with 12 bases between the two germline ends. The CDR3 sequence is 16 residues long. The CDR3 loop reads CASSLALTANSYEQYF. CDR3 sequence (DNA): TGTGCCAGCAGCTTAGCGCTCACAGCCAACTCCTACGAGCAGTACTTC.

This clonotype was counted a few times. This chain connects TRBV20-1 to TRBJ2-1, with D unclear. Germline lookup yields CDR1 DFQATT and CDR2 SNEGSKA (reference sequence). The CDR3 length is 13 residues. Trimming shortened V by 3 bases and J by 6 bases, and 12 bases separated the two germline ends. CDR3: CSARAAISNEQFF. As DNA, the CDR3 is TGCAGTGCTAGGGCGGCGATAAGCAATGAGCAGTTCTTC.

This clonotype was counted between two and nine times. The V and J genes are TRBV4-2 and TRBJ2-1; either TRBD1 or TRBD2 may fit D (6 bases each). CDR3 length: 14 amino acids. The V end was cut by 0 bases, the J end by 8 bases, with 11 bases between. CDR1 is LGHNA, CDR2 YNFKEQ, per germline. As DNA, the CDR3 is TGTGCCAGCAGCCAAGACTGGGGGGCATATGAGCAGTTCTTC. Amino acid sequence: CASSQDWGAYEQFF.

This clonotype was seen ten or more times. This chain uses TRBV7-2 with TRBJ2-6; 14 nucleotides align to TRBD2. Germline V gives CDR1 SGHTA, CDR2 FQGNSA. The junction had 13 bases not matched to a gene; V was cut back by 2 bases and J by 4 bases. The CDR3 length is 21 residues. The CDR3 bases are TGTGCCAGCAGCTTATTTTTCCGACTAGCGGGAGGGCCGAGGGGGGCCAACGTCCTGACTTTC. Protein product: CASSLFFRLAGGPRGANVLTF.

The chain has TRBV7-9 and TRBJ2-1; TRBD2 matches at 13 bases. There are 15 residues in the CDR3. Germline-derived CDR1 and CDR2 are SEHNR and FQNEAQ (reference sequence). J was trimmed by 7 bases and V by 5 bases; bases with no gene match: 5. The CDR3 is CASSNGLAGVNEQFF. Here the CDR3 DNA reads TGTGCCAGCAGCAATGGACTAGCGGGAGTAAATGAGCAGTTCTTC.

This clonotype has only a few counts. The chain recombines TRBV4-3 with TRBJ2-7, with D perhaps TRBD2 (6 bases). This CDR3 spans 15 amino acids. V lost 1 base to trimming and J lost 2 bases, with 12 bases between them. The V gene's germline CDR1 is LGHNA and CDR2 YSLEER. As DNA, the CDR3 is TGCGCCAGCAGCCAAGGTGCAGGGAGGCCCTACGAGCAGTACTTC. It specifies CASSQGAGRPYEQYF.

The rearrangement links TRBV20-1 to TRBJ1-5; maybe TRBD1 (5 bases). CDR3 length: 15 amino acids. The V and J ends lost 6 bases and 5 bases respectively, with 20 bases between them. From germline, CDR1 is DFQATT and CDR2 SNEGSKA (reference sequence). In DNA form, the CDR3 reads TGCAGTGCCCTCCCGAGCACGGGGGATTATCAGCCCCAGCATTTT. Its translation is CSALPSTGDYQPQHF.

V usage is TRBV4-3 and J usage is TRBJ2-7; D is possibly TRBD1 (5 bases). CDR1 LGHNA and CDR2 YSLEER come from the germline V gene. The CDR3 extends over 14 amino acids. V was cut by 3 bases and J by 3 bases, with 12 bases left in between. The CDR3 region is CASSQDDRGYEQYF. The CDR3 DNA reads as TGCGCCAGCAGCCAGGACGACAGAGGCTACGAGCAGTACTTC.

This clonotype was observed a few times. The genes are TRBV5-4 and TRBJ2-5, with TRBD1 as a possible D gene (5 bases). V lost 4 bases, J lost 2 bases, and 12 bases lay in between. CDR3 length: 14 amino acids. The germline V gene encodes CDR1 SGHNT and CDR2 YYREEE (reference sequence). CDR3 sequence reads: CASSHQGEQETQYF. As DNA, the CDR3 is TGTGCCAGCAGCCACCAGGGCGAACAAGAGACCCAGTACTTC.

The rearrangement uses TRBV7-9 and TRBJ2-2; tentatively, D is TRBD2 (6 bases). The length of the CDR3 is 14 residues. Germline assignment: CDR1 SEHNR and CDR2 FQNEAQ (reference sequence). V was cut by 1 base and J by 9 bases, with 12 bases left in between. This CDR3 reads CASSLGGGARELFF. The CDR3 DNA follows: TGTGCCAGCAGCTTAGGAGGAGGGGCCCGGGAGCTGTTTTTT.

This clonotype was recorded a few times. V gene TRBV3-1 combines with J gene TRBJ2-1; D may be TRBD1 (6 bases). Germline-derived CDR1 and CDR2 are LGHDT and YNNKEL (reference sequence). Trimming took 0 bases from V and 8 from J, leaving 26 bases between them. The length of the CDR3 is 19 residues. The CDR3 here is CASSQESVEEKLGAYEQFF. In DNA, the CDR3 is TGTGCCAGCAGCCAAGAGTCGGTCGAAGAAAAACTGGGGGCATATGAGCAGTTCTTC.

J is TRBJ2-3 and V is TRBV4-3; 11 positions match TRBD2. The CDR3 runs 16 residues. Trimming took 1 base from V and 3 from J; bases not matched to a gene: 3. Germline V CDR1 and CDR2: LGHNA, YSLEER. The CDR3 coding sequence is TGCGCCAGCAGCCAAGGACTAGCGGGATCGACAGATACGCAGTATTTT. Translating it yields CASSQGLAGSTDTQYF.

As concerns this clonotype: One junction end does not reproduce the germline sequence, and a read error may be involved. The chain is built from TRBV6-2 or TRBV6-3 and TRBJ1-1; D uncertain. In germline, CDR1 is MNHEY, CDR2 SVGEGT. The CDR3 covers 12 residues. As DNA, the CDR3 is TGTGCCATAAAGGGAAGTTACGCTGAAGCTTTATTT. Its translation: CAIKGSYAEALF.